This passage covers 4 T cell receptor beta chains from one sample sequenced in a study of blood T cell repertoires in COVID-19. Sequencing used immunoSEQ multiplex PCR; TCRdb keeps in-frame clones, though not all of them. Of about 250,000 clones listed, around 89% are singletons. Sequencing input: peripheral blood. These receptors came from a woman aged 25 to 39 with COVID-19, enrolled during active disease.

Only a few counts were recorded for this clone. The chain uses TRBV5-4 and TRBJ1-1, with D uncertain. CDR3 length: 13 residues. Trimming removed 0 bases at V and 1 base at J, with 4 bases between. Germline V CDR1 and CDR2: SGHNT, YYREEE (reference sequence). Here the CDR3 reads CASSLAENTEAFF. The CDR3 DNA follows: TGTGCCAGCAGCTTGGCAGAGAACACTGAAGCTTTCTTT.

The J gene is TRBJ2-5, the V gene TRBV29-1; TRBD2 agrees at 8 bases. V shed 3 bases, J shed 1 base, and the junction held 7 bases outside the gene matches. Germline V gene sequence: CDR1 SQVTM, CDR2 ANQGSEA. This CDR3 is built from 15 residues. The CDR3 DNA follows: TGCAGCGTTGACAGGGCGGGGGGCCCCCAAGAGACCCAGTACTTC. This codes for CSVDRAGGPQETQYF.

This clone has just a few counts. The chain couples TRBV4-3 to TRBJ2-1, with 9 bases that match TRBD2. The V gene's germline CDR1 is LGHNA and CDR2 YSLEER. This CDR3 spans 15 amino acids. Germline trimming cut 6 bases from V and 5 bases from J; bases unmatched to any gene: 8. This chain's CDR3 is CASRDLAGDNNEQFF. The CDR3 region has the DNA TGCGCCAGCAGGGACTTAGCGGGAGATAACAATGAGCAGTTCTTC.

V gene TRBV29-1 combines with J gene TRBJ2-1, with TRBD1 matching 7 bases. Trimming removed 1 base from V and 2 bases from J; junction bases left unmatched: 5. The CDR3 sequence is 15 residues long. In germline, CDR1 is SQVTM, CDR2 ANQGSEA. CDR3 in amino acids: CSVEGGQGAYNEQFF. The CDR3 DNA reads TGCAGCGTTGAAGGCGGGCAGGGGGCCTACAATGAGCAGTTCTTC.